What follows is one TCR beta chain and its context. Its antigen remains unidentified. Only in-frame clones appear in the TCRdb table, and some are missing; sequencing was by immunoSEQ multiplex PCR. The profile shows tens of thousands of clones, approximately 91% of them singletons. The length of the CDR3 is 14 residues. V shed 7 bases and J shed 4 bases, with 14 bases lying between them. Germline CDR1 is MGHDK and CDR2 is SYGVNS. These data are taken from a study of cytomegalovirus exposure and HLA in healthy donors. Study context: Both the 120 or so validation repertoires and the 550 to 750 first-cohort repertoires used the same platform, as reported by a later analysis.

Study results and limitations: Reported performance of the classifier showed diagnosis of cytomegalovirus status with high specificity and sensitivity.

The TCR sequence derives from a man aged 25 to 40 in good health and CMV-seronegative. What was sequenced was PBMCs. The rearrangement joins TRBV25-1 to TRBJ1-3, with D possibly matching TRBD1 (6 bases). CDR3 nucleotides: TGTGCCAGCAAAGAGGGACACCAAGGAAACACCATATATTTT. Encoded protein: CASKEGHQGNTIYF.